A single sample is the source of the 22 T cell receptor beta chains below, sequenced in a study of blood T cell repertoires in COVID-19. Repertoires were generated with immunoSEQ multiplex PCR, while TCRdb's copy carries only in-frame clones and drops some. This sample yields under 350,000 clones, of which roughly 86% are seen a single time; about 2.7% belongs to the top ten. Sequencing was done on a sample of PBMCs or T cells enriched from blood (not recorded which). These receptors were collected from a woman aged 18-35 years who had recovered from COVID-19.

The CDR3 loop reads CASSFPTYSGLKDTQYF. The CDR3 region has the DNA TGTGCCAGCAGTTTCCCAACATATTCCGGACTAAAAGATACGCAGTATTTT. The chain uses TRBV28 and TRBJ2-3; D may be TRBD2 (6 bases). Germline V gives CDR1 MDHEN, CDR2 SYDVKM. This CDR3 spans 17 amino acids. Trimming took 3 bases from V and 5 from J, leaving 21 bases between them.

The chain recombines TRBV4-3 with TRBJ2-5; perhaps TRBD1 as D (6 bases). Germline-derived CDR1 and CDR2 are LGHNA and YSLEER. This CDR3 is built from 14 residues. V shed 6 bases and J shed 3 bases, with 14 bases lying between them. The DNA for the CDR3 is TGCGCCAGCAGTGAGACGACAGGAAAAGAGACCCAGTACTTC. It specifies CASSETTGKETQYF.

V usage is TRBV6-2 or TRBV6-3 and J usage is TRBJ2-7, with 10 bases fitting TRBD1. After removal of 6 bases from V and 7 bases from J, the junction contained 12 bases not matched to a gene. Germline V gives CDR1 MNHEY, CDR2 SVGEGT. This CDR3 is 15 amino acids long. CDR3 sequence reads: CASSSRDRGFGEQYF. CDR3 coding DNA: TGTGCCAGCAGCAGCCGGGACAGGGGTTTTGGTGAGCAGTACTTC.

CDR3 bases: TGTGCCAGCAGCCAAGTATCAGGGTACGGCTACACCTTC. It specifies CASSQVSGYGYTF. The chain couples TRBV14 to TRBJ1-2; TRBD1 might be the D (5 bases). V was clipped by 1 base and J by 8 bases, with 11 bases between them. The germline CDR1 and CDR2 sequences are SGHDN and FVKESK. The CDR3 loop spans 13 amino acids.

J is TRBJ2-3 and V is TRBV11-3; 7 nucleotides line up with TRBD1. Looked up from germline, CDR1 is SGHNT and CDR2 is YENEEA. The CDR3 contains 15 residues. J gave up 1 base and V 4 bases, and 5 bases lay outside the gene matches. CDR3 coding DNA: TGTGCCAGCAGCTCCCGACAGGGCGGCACAGATACGCAGTATTTT. Its protein is CASSSRQGGTDTQYF. Variable domain in full (rest from reference TRBV11-3 and TRBJ2-3): EAGVVQSPRYKIIEKKQPVAFWCNPISGHNTLYWYLQNLGQGPELLIRYENEEAVDDSQLPKDRFSAERLKGVDSTLKIQPAELGDSAVYLCASSSRQGGTDTQYFGPGTRLTVL.

In DNA form, the CDR3 reads TGTGCCTGGAATAGTTTCGCTGGAAACACCATATATTTT. This gives the protein CAWNSFAGNTIYF. The V and J genes are TRBV30 and TRBJ1-3; D ambiguous. Germline assignment: CDR1 GTSNPN and CDR2 SVGIG (reference sequence). The V gene lost 4 bases and the J gene lost 2 bases, with 9 bases spanning the gap. This CDR3 is 13 amino acids long.

The chain links TRBV28 to TRBJ2-3; possibly TRBD1 for D (6 bases). The CDR3 contains 15 residues. Trimming cost V 3 bases and J 2 bases, with 12 bases left between them. CDR1 is MDHEN and CDR2 is SYDVKM in the germline V gene. The CDR3: CASSFLGGVTDTQYF. Here the CDR3 DNA reads TGTGCCAGCAGTTTCTTAGGGGGAGTCACAGATACGCAGTATTTT.

V is TRBV19 and J is TRBJ2-7; 9 bases agree with TRBD1. Trimming cost V 5 bases and J 2 bases; bases outside gene matches: 7. The CDR3 is 15 amino acids. Per germline, CDR1 LNHDA and CDR2 SQIVND (reference sequence). CDR3: CASSLGTGTTYEQYF. CDR3 nucleotide sequence: TGTGCCAGTAGTCTAGGGACAGGGACTACCTACGAGCAGTACTTC.

The chain is built from TRBV9 and TRBJ2-7; 9 nucleotides match TRBD2. This CDR3 is built from 15 residues. V trimming: 0 bases; J trimming: 4 bases; junction bases outside the gene matches: 5. Per germline, CDR1 SGDLS and CDR2 YYNGEE. The CDR3 coding sequence is TGTGCCAGCAGCGTAGGGGCTAGCGGGAAATACGAGCAGTACTTC. Protein product: CASSVGASGKYEQYF.

J is TRBJ2-3 and V is TRBV4-3; TRBD2 agrees at 10 bases. The CDR3 length is 18 residues. J gave up 4 bases and V 0 bases, and 10 bases lay outside the gene matches. The germline CDR1 and CDR2 sequences are LGHNA and YSLEER. This CDR3 reads CASSQDSGGALVPDTQYF. The CDR3 nucleotides are TGCGCCAGCAGCCAAGACAGCGGGGGGGCCTTGGTTCCAGATACGCAGTATTTT.

J is TRBJ2-7 and V is TRBV5-1; TRBD1 matches at 8 bases. The CDR3 is 15 amino acids. V was pared by 3 bases and J by 0 bases, with 5 bases of the junction left unmatched. Germline V gene lookup returns CDR1 SGHRS and CDR2 YFSETQ. In nucleotides, the CDR3 is TGCGCCAGCAGCTCCTGGACAGGGAGCTCCTACGAGCAGTACTTC. Its protein is CASSSWTGSSYEQYF.

The chain links TRBV7-8 to TRBJ1-4; 8 positions match TRBD1. The CDR3 sequence is 18 residues long. Per the germline V gene, CDR1 is SGHVS and CDR2 is FQNEAQ. The J segment lost 1 base and the V segment lost 2 bases, leaving 9 bases of the junction unmatched. The CDR3 DNA follows: TGTGCCAGCAGCTTATGGGCAGGGGGCTTGGGAACTAATGAAAAACTGTTTTTT. This codes for CASSLWAGGLGTNEKLFF.

V is TRBV11-3 and J is TRBJ2-5; D unclear. Per germline, CDR1 SGHNT and CDR2 YENEEA. The CDR3 covers 14 residues. V lost 2 bases, J lost 2 bases, and 9 bases lay in between. The CDR3 DNA sequence: TGTGCCAGCAGCTTATTTTCCCTTCAAGAGACCCAGTACTTC. This encodes CASSLFSLQETQYF.

This chain uses TRBV18 with TRBJ2-7, with a possible D match to TRBD1 (6 bases). Germline CDR1 KGHSH, CDR2 LQKENI. The CDR3 loop spans 14 amino acids. V was shortened by 6 bases and J by 0 bases, with 12 bases between the two germline ends. The CDR3 DNA reads TGTGCCAGCTCCGGAGCGGACAGCTCCTACGAGCAGTACTTC. Encoded protein: CASSGADSSYEQYF.

The J gene is TRBJ1-1, the V gene TRBV7-9, with a weak D call TRBD1 (6 bases). Germline CDR1 SEHNR, CDR2 FQNEAQ (reference sequence). CDR3 length: 14 residues. V lost 1 base to trimming and J lost 1 base, with 7 bases between them. The CDR3 nucleotides read TGTGCCAGCAGCTTAGGGGGACAGAACACTGAAGCTTTCTTT. This gives the protein CASSLGGQNTEAFF.

The rearrangement joins TRBV21-1 to TRBJ1-4. TRBV21-1 is labeled a pseudogene. The CDR3 has 18 residues. The CDR3 DNA reads as TGTGCCAGCAGCGCCCACCAACGGGGACTCGCAACTAATGAAAAACTGTTTTTT. Its protein is CASSAHQRGLATNEKLFF.

The gene calls are TRBV28 and TRBJ1-4, with 9 positions matching TRBD1. Germline assignment: CDR1 MDHEN and CDR2 SYDVKM. The V gene end was trimmed by 5 bases and the J gene end by 7 bases; junction bases not matched to a gene: 8. CDR3 length: 15 residues. The CDR3 spells CASSPPGTGSEKLFF. The CDR3 nucleotides read TGTGCCAGCAGTCCCCCCGGGACAGGGAGTGAAAAACTGTTTTTT.

This chain uses TRBV7-6 with TRBJ1-6, with 7 bases aligning to TRBD1. Germline V gene lookup returns CDR1 SGHVS and CDR2 FNYEAQ. This CDR3 is built from 16 residues. Unmatched junction bases numbered 9, after V lost 0 bases and J lost 10 bases. Here the CDR3 DNA reads TGTGCCAGCAGCTTAGCGACAGGGTTCATCCAATCACCCCTCCACTTT. As protein: CASSLATGFIQSPLHF.

The chain recombines TRBV7-9 with TRBJ1-1; D might be TRBD1 (6 bases). The CDR3 runs to 15 residues. CDR1 SEHNR and CDR2 FQNEAQ come from the germline V gene (reference sequence). V was pared by 1 base and J by 3 bases, with 12 bases between. CDR3: CASSLGTGRYTEAFF. The CDR3, as DNA: TGTGCCAGCAGCTTAGGCACAGGGCGGTACACTGAAGCTTTCTTT.

V gene TRBV28 combines with J gene TRBJ1-1, with D uncertain. The V and J ends lost 7 bases and 0 bases respectively, with 15 bases between them. Germline V lookup: CDR1 MDHEN, CDR2 SYDVKM. The CDR3 is 15 amino acids. As DNA, the CDR3 is TGTGCCAGCACAACGCGCCACGGGATGAACACTGAAGCTTTCTTT. Its translation is CASTTRHGMNTEAFF.

The J gene is TRBJ2-2, the V gene TRBV4-1, with D unresolved. This CDR3 is built from 17 residues. Between the trimmed V and J ends, which lost 0 bases and 3 bases, there was a span of 14 bases. Germline loops: CDR1 MGHRA, CDR2 YSYEKL. The DNA for the CDR3 is TGCGCCAGCAGCCAAGACGCGACTCAGCACTACACCGGGGAGCTGTTTTTT. It encodes CASSQDATQHYTGELFF.

V usage is TRBV5-1 and J usage is TRBJ1-2; 7 nucleotides agree with TRBD1. From germline, CDR1 is SGHRS and CDR2 YFSETQ. The J segment lost 5 bases and the V segment lost 0 bases, leaving 4 bases of the junction unmatched. The CDR3 covers 14 residues. The CDR3 spells CASSLGRGRYGYTF. In DNA, the CDR3 is TGCGCCAGCAGCTTGGGCAGGGGGAGGTATGGCTACACCTTC.